One and the same sample provided the 2 T cell receptor beta chains below, sequenced in a study of PD-L1 blockade in urothelial cancer (TCRdb year 2017). The method was the immunoSEQ multiplex PCR assay. TCRdb holds this immuneACCESS table with in-frame rearrangements only. Some clones are missing; in checked studies, unresolved V genes explain under half, and the rest has no known cause. This sample has tens of thousands of clones in its table, and roughly 86% of those were observed once. Around 11% of the sample rests with the top ten. The sample's time point label, in plain terms: peripheral blood 6 weeks after treatment start. The material was PBMCs, obtained around atezolizumab (anti-PD-L1) treatment. The origin of the receptors is a man aged 60-69 years with urothelial cancer.

V gene TRBV27 combines with J gene TRBJ2-7, with TRBD1 identical over 9 bases. The V segment lost 5 bases and the J segment 6 bases; nucleotides outside the gene matches: 5. Germline-derived CDR1 and CDR2 are MNHEY and SMNVEV (reference sequence). The CDR3 has 13 amino acids. The CDR3 DNA reads as TGTGCCAGCAGTGCCGGGACAGGGCGCGAGCAGTACTTC. The encoded protein is CASSAGTGREQYF.

This sequence joins TRBV9 and TRBJ2-5, with 7 bases aligning to TRBD1. The V gene end was trimmed by 2 bases and the J gene end by 4 bases; junction bases not matched to a gene: 5. Per the germline V gene, CDR1 is SGDLS and CDR2 is YYNGEE. The CDR3 is 14 residues long. The chain's CDR3 is CASSVGQYGETQYF. CDR3 in DNA: TGTGCCAGCAGCGTGGGACAGTACGGAGAGACCCAGTACTTC.